Listed here is a single T cell receptor beta chain. In the source study's methods: Amplified reference gene primers provided the basis for estimating nucleated cell counts. Data came from immunoSEQ multiplex PCR; TCRdb stores just in-frame clones and leaves some out. From that table come the V and J calls and clone size; the DNA was used to work out D and trimming. The sample consists of 200,000 or so clones, 70% to 85% of them appearing once. The data belong to a study of blood T cell repertoires in COVID-19. At the level of the study: From the United States, Italy and Spain came samples of acute and convalescent COVID-19. From T cells, B-cell-depleted T cells, or PBMCs came the material, which was cDNA or gDNA.

V was trimmed by 3 bases and J by 0 bases, leaving 15 bases between them. Germline V gives CDR1 SGHTA, CDR2 FQGTGA. The CDR3 extends over 17 amino acids. This clonotype originated in a human donor with acute or convalescent COVID-19. The donor label of this sample is uncertain. V is TRBV7-3 and J is TRBJ2-1; D gene ambiguous. Sequencing was performed on peripheral blood. CDR3 loop: CASSFAPTLSSYNEQFF. DNA for the CDR3: TGTGCCAGCAGCTTCGCCCCGACTCTGAGCTCCTACAATGAGCAGTTCTTC.